This TCR beta chain was sequenced in a study of blood T cell repertoires in COVID-19. Study in general: PBMCs, B-cell-depleted T cells, or T cells provided the cDNA or gDNA that made up the material.

J lost 2 bases, V lost 0 bases, and 10 bases had no gene match. Germline loops: CDR1 LGHNA, CDR2 YSLEER. CDR3 size: 19 residues. Generated by immunoSEQ multiplex PCR, the TCRdb table keeps only in-frame clones and is missing some. The data show 380,000 or so clones, 70% to 90% seen once. This chain connects TRBV4-3 to TRBJ1-6; TRBD1 agrees at 7 bases. Sequenced: PBMCs or T cells enriched from blood (not recorded which). The TCR comes from a man aged 25 to 40 who had recovered from COVID-19. CDR3 DNA sequence: TGCGCCAGCAGCCAAGATCCCCTCGGACAGGAAGCCTATAATTCACCCCTCCACTTT. Translation gives CASSQDPLGQEAYNSPLHF.